Detailed here is one T cell receptor beta chain. The antigen remains unidentified. The CDR3 runs to 17 residues. J gave up 8 bases and V 2 bases, and 8 bases lay outside the gene matches. Germline V CDR1 and CDR2: MNHEY, SVGEGT. The data originate from a study of T cell repertoires in cytomegalovirus infection. Study as a whole: It was the public TCR beta signatures that indicated both CMV infection and matching HLA type. General study points: Across the ex vivo response, the dominant clonotypes were HLA-C-restricted CMV-specific TCR beta clonotypes.

TCRdb itself ran the reads through MiXCR, one entry per CDR3 protein. Seen here are some 350,000 distinct CDR3 sequences, just under 35% observed once, and the top ten hold roughly 14%. The input for sequencing was cultured PBMCs, taken from culture after CMV antigen stimulation. V gene TRBV6-2 or TRBV6-3 combines with J gene TRBJ2-1; 14 bases fit TRBD2. The TCR comes from a human donor in good health (CMV status not recorded). Some clones in this sample may be carry-over from other donors' samples. This CDR3 is CASSYLLTSGRGDEQFF. The CDR3 nucleotides read TGTGCCAGCAGTTACCTCCTGACTAGCGGGAGGGGTGATGAGCAGTTCTTC.